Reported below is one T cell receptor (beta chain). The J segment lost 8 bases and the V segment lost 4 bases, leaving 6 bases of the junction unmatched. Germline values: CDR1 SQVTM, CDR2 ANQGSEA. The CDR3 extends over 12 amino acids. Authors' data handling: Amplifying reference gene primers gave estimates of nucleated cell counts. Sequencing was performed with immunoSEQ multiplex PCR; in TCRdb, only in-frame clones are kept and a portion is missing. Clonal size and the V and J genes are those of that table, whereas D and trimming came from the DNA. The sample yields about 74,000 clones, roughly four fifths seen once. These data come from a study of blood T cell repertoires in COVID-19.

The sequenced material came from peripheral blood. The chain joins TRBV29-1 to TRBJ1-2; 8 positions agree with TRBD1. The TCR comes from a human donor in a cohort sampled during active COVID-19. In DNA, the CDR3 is TGCAGCGTTGCGACAGGGGTGGACGGCTACACCTTC. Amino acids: CSVATGVDGYTF.